This section outlines one T cell receptor beta chain sequence together with its context. Its antigen remains unidentified. This sample stems from a study of radiation and T cells in renal cell carcinoma. Broader study findings: From baseline, blood top tumor clonotypes peaked at 2 weeks post-radiation. Baseline intratumoral clonotype presence is unknown without pretreatment biopsies.

This table comes from immunoSEQ multiplex PCR, and its TCRdb copy is limited to in-frame clones, with some not included. This sample carries under 100,000 clones, 65% to 90% of them seen once, and the ten largest clones take approximately 6.9%. The CDR3 covers 15 residues. V gave up 0 bases and J gave up 7 bases; unmatched junction bases: 9. Germline V lookup: CDR1 MNHNS, CDR2 SASEGT. Time point meaning: blood 4 weeks post-SBRT, at nephrectomy. The treatment: 15 Gy SBRT to primary tumor, nephrectomy 4 weeks later. Nephrectomy followed 15 Gy stereotactic body radiation by 4 weeks. This renal cell carcinoma was of the clear cell type.

The input for sequencing was blood, taken from a patient whose treatment included radiotherapy and nephrectomy. This receptor was obtained from a man aged 55 to 70 with renal cell carcinoma. The chain carries TRBV6-1 and TRBJ2-7; 7 nucleotides agree with TRBD2. This chain's CDR3 is CASSEAVGGPEEQYF. CDR3 nucleotide sequence: TGTGCCAGCAGTGAAGCGGTGGGAGGGCCTGAGGAGCAGTACTTC.